What follows are 13 T cell receptor beta chains derived from one specimen sequenced in a study of spatial heterogeneity in lung cancer (dated by TCRdb to between 2017 and 2020). The sample's time point label is to be understood as: sample taken at primary tumor resection. Library method: 5' RACE. This sample was sequenced with a NextSeq 500. Using fastp at Q25 and MiXCR, TCRdb reprocessed the public reads and kept productive beta chains. Each CDR3 protein appears once, grouped with its most common genes and DNA. The table for this sample lists about 38,000 distinct CDR3 sequences; 7.5% of them were counted only once. The biggest ten clones account for 28% of the sample. This sample comprised PBMCs, obtained at surgery. These receptors were collected from a male donor with early-stage non-small cell lung cancer.

The chain is built from TRBV7-2 and TRBJ2-1; D is possibly TRBD1 (6 bases). V lost 3 bases and J 10 bases, leaving 10 bases between the germline ends. Germline V gene sequence: CDR1 SGHTA, CDR2 FQGNSA. This CDR3 is 12 amino acids long. In DNA form, the CDR3 reads TGTGCCAGCAGCTTTTCAGGGGTCGAGCAGTTCTTC. As protein: CASSFSGVEQFF.

V gene TRBV15 combines with J gene TRBJ1-1, with TRBD1 matching 7 bases. From germline, CDR1 is LNHNV and CDR2 YYDKDF (reference sequence). J gave up 4 bases and V 5 bases, and 7 bases lay outside the gene matches. The CDR3 totals 14 residues. The CDR3 bases are TGTGCCACCAGCTTATCAACAGGGGTCACTGAAGCTTTCTTT. It encodes CATSLSTGVTEAFF.

The CDR3 coding sequence is TGTGCCAGCAGCCAAGGGGGGGCTGTTGACAATGAGCAGTTCTTC. Encoded protein: CASSQGGAVDNEQFF. The V and J genes are TRBV4-2 and TRBJ2-1, with D perhaps assigned TRBD1 or TRBD2 (6 bases each). CDR1 is LGHNA and CDR2 is YNFKEQ in the germline V gene. Trimming cost V 1 base and J 5 bases, with 12 bases left between them. This CDR3 spans 15 amino acids.

This clonotype has a handful of counts. This chain joins TRBV12-5 and TRBJ1-4; 7 bases fit TRBD1. The CDR3 loop spans 15 amino acids. Germline V gene lookup returns CDR1 LGHNT and CDR2 FRNRAP. The V segment lost 4 bases and the J segment 4 bases; nucleotides outside the gene matches: 6. The CDR3 spells CASGYPGTVNEKLFF. CDR3 coding DNA: TGTGCTAGTGGTTACCCCGGGACAGTTAATGAAAAACTGTTTTTT.

This clonotype was seen more than once but under ten times. The chain joins TRBV6-5 to TRBJ2-3; D call uncertain. There are 13 residues in the CDR3. The germline V and J ends were trimmed by 4 bases and 0 bases, with 5 bases remaining between them. Germline V lookup: CDR1 MNHEY, CDR2 SVGAGI. The CDR3: CASSSESTDTQYF. As DNA, the CDR3 is TGTGCCAGCAGTTCAGAGAGCACAGATACGCAGTATTTT.

This sequence joins TRBV3-1 and TRBJ2-3, with D hard to call. Trimming pared 0 bases from V and 2 bases from J, leaving 12 bases between. The germline CDR1 and CDR2 sequences are LGHDT and YNNKEL (reference sequence). The CDR3 totals 16 residues. The CDR3 reads CASSQELDAITDTQYF. CDR3 in DNA: TGTGCCAGCAGCCAAGAATTGGACGCAATCACAGATACGCAGTATTTT.

The rearrangement joins TRBV6-5 to TRBJ2-1, with TRBD1 matching over 10 bases. Germline V lookup: CDR1 MNHEY, CDR2 SVGAGI. This CDR3 is built from 14 residues. V lost 7 bases, J lost 7 bases, and 7 bases stayed unmatched. The CDR3 region has the DNA TGTGCCAGCACCGGGACAGGGGTTGCGAATGAGCAGTTCTTC. Protein sequence: CASTGTGVANEQFF.

This clonotype has ten or more counts. This chain uses TRBV6-2 or TRBV6-3 with TRBJ1-6, with D unclear. Trimming removed 0 bases at V and 15 bases at J, with 12 bases between. The CDR3 is 13 residues long. Germline lookup yields CDR1 MNHEY and CDR2 SVGEGT. The CDR3 DNA is TGTGCCAGCAGTTACTCGAGTTTCATCGTCCTCCACTTT. This encodes CASSYSSFIVLHF.

This clonotype occurred many times. The V call is TRBV11-2, the J call TRBJ2-1; 8 bases align to TRBD1. Germline assignment: CDR1 SGHAT and CDR2 FQNNGV. This CDR3 has 13 amino acids. The V segment lost 8 bases and the J segment 3 bases; nucleotides outside the gene matches: 3. The CDR3 DNA sequence: TGTGCCAGCTCTGACAGGGGCTACAATGAGCAGTTCTTC. It codes for CASSDRGYNEQFF.

This clonotype was counted a few times. CDR3 amino acids: CATSRGMGSPLHF. In DNA, the CDR3 is TGTGCCACCAGCAGAGGAATGGGGTCACCCCTCCACTTT. This sequence joins TRBV15 and TRBJ1-6; D not resolved. This CDR3 comprises 13 residues. V lost 1 base to trimming and J lost 10 bases, with 8 bases between them. Germline CDR1 LNHNV, CDR2 YYDKDF (reference sequence).

In nucleotides, the CDR3 is TGTGCCAGTCGAAGCATGAGCACCTACAATGAGCAGTTCTTC. It is translated as CASRSMSTYNEQFF. The V gene is TRBV19, the J gene TRBJ2-1; unclear D gene. The germline gives CDR1 LNHDA, CDR2 SQIVND (reference sequence). V dropped 8 bases and J dropped 2 bases, with 13 bases sitting between them. This CDR3 has 14 amino acids.

This clonotype appeared many times. The V call is TRBV18, the J call TRBJ1-2, with 7 bases that match TRBD1. The V and J ends lost 1 base and 10 bases, in that order; junction bases with no gene match: 6. Germline lookup yields CDR1 KGHSH and CDR2 LQKENI. This CDR3 spans 13 amino acids. CDR3 sequence (DNA): TGTGCCAGCTCACCACGGACAGGTGACTCCTACACCTTC. Its translation: CASSPRTGDSYTF. Variable domain in full (rest from reference TRBV18 and TRBJ1-2): NAGVMQNPRHLVRRRGQEARLRCSPMKGHSHVYWYRQLPEEGLKFMVYLQKENIIDESGMPKERFSAEFPKEGPSILRIQQVVRGDSAAYFCASSPRTGDSYTFGSGTRLTVV.

At least ten counts were recorded for this clonotype. The chain uses TRBV12-3 or TRBV12-4 and TRBJ2-7, with TRBD2 matching 10 bases. V lost 7 bases to trimming and J lost 2 bases; unmatched junction nucleotides: 8. The CDR3 runs 15 residues. In nucleotides, the CDR3 is TGTGCCAGCAACGATAGCGGGAGGTTCCCCTACGAGCAGTACGTC. This sequence encodes CASNDSGRFPYEQYV.